A selection of T cell receptor beta chains follows, all from one sample in a study of cytomegalovirus exposure and HLA in healthy donors. The data were produced by immunoSEQ multiplex PCR, yet TCRdb's version contains in-frame clones alone and is incomplete. The sample lists approximately 220,000 clones; 60% to 80% were seen once. Specimen: PBMCs. Source of these receptors: a young man in good health and CMV-seronegative. CDR3s include the opening cysteine and the closing phenylalanine or tryptophan. D genes are given only for firm matches. Clone size is shown for a subset of rows, as once, few, many or a class of expanded clone.

J | size | length | D | V | CDR3 | DNA
TRBJ1-3 | few | 15 | . | TRBV13 | CASSLQAGSGNTIYF | TGTGCCAGCAGCTTACAGGCCGGCTCTGGAAACACCATATATTTT
TRBJ2-1 | . | 20 | TRBD2 | TRBV9 | CASSAHLLAGGLLGYNEQFF | TGTGCCAGCAGCGCTCACCTACTAGCGGGGGGGCTTTTGGGGTACAATGAGCAGTTCTTC
TRBJ2-2 | . | 15 | . | TRBV7-3 | CASSPKGRYTGELFF | TGTGCCAGCAGCCCGAAGGGGCGGTACACCGGGGAGCTGTTTTTT
TRBJ2-5 | . | 16 | . | TRBV2 | CASSEASGLVAETQYF | TGTGCCAGCAGTGAAGCTTCGGGACTCGTAGCGGAGACCCAGTACTTC
TRBJ2-5 | . | 14 | TRBD1 | TRBV5-1 | CASSLQGAEETQYF | TGCGCCAGCAGCTTGCAGGGGGCTGAGGAGACCCAGTACTTC
TRBJ2-2 | . | 18 | TRBD1 | TRBV13 | CASSFPPLGTGAPGELFF | TGTGCCAGCAGCTTTCCGCCCCTAGGGACAGGGGCCCCCGGGGAGCTGTTTTTT
TRBJ2-5 | . | 16 | . | TRBV7-2 | CASSLRVTGIKETQYF | TGTGCCAGCAGCTTAAGAGTCACAGGAATTAAAGAGACCCAGTACTTC
TRBJ1-4 | . | 15 | . | TRBV11-1 | CASSLRRGGGEKLFF | TGTGCCAGCAGCTTACGTCGGGGGGGCGGTGAAAAACTGTTTTTT
TRBJ1-4 | . | 16 | TRBD1 | TRBV4-2 | CASSQGTGAVDEKLFF | TGTGCCAGCAGCCAAGGTACAGGGGCGGTGGATGAAAAACTGTTTTTT
TRBJ2-5 | . | 15 | . | TRBV25-1 | CASSPQKEGQETQYF | TGTGCCAGCAGTCCCCAGAAAGAGGGACAAGAGACCCAGTACTTC
TRBJ1-5 | . | 12 | . | TRBV28 | CASTVRDQPQHF | TGTGCCAGCACCGTACGGGATCAGCCCCAGCATTTT
TRBJ2-4 | . | 16 | TRBD1 | TRBV7-9 | CSSSLETGVGKNIQYF | TGTTCCAGCAGCTTAGAAACAGGGGTGGGCAAAAACATTCAGTACTTC
TRBJ2-5 | . | 14 | . | TRBV30 | CAWSPGPGQETQYF | TGTGCCTGGAGCCCAGGGCCTGGGCAAGAGACCCAGTACTTC
TRBJ1-1 | once | 14 | . | TRBV30 | CAWSDKGLNTEAFF | TGTGCCTGGAGTGATAAGGGGTTGAACACTGAAGCTTTCTTT
TRBJ2-7 | few | 15 | TRBD1 | TRBV6-5 | CASTPGTGVSDEQYF | TGTGCCAGCACCCCAGGGACAGGGGTGTCGGACGAGCAGTACTTC
TRBJ2-7 | few | 14 | TRBD2 | TRBV13 | CASSAGTSGYEQYF | TGTGCCAGCAGCGCAGGGACTAGCGGGTACGAGCAGTACTTC
TRBJ2-7 | . | 13 | . | TRBV30 | CAWSVARQGEQYF | TGTGCCTGGAGTGTGGCCAGGCAGGGCGAGCAGTACTTC
TRBJ1-2 | . | 14 | TRBD1 | TRBV28 | CASSGGQPFYGYTF | TGTGCCAGCAGTGGGGGACAGCCTTTCTATGGCTACACCTTC
TRBJ1-5 | . | 15 | . | TRBV28 | CASSLSGNSNQPQHF | TGTGCCAGCAGTTTATCAGGGAATAGCAATCAGCCCCAGCATTTT
TRBJ2-3 | . | 19 | TRBD1 | TRBV9 | CASNPGGPLIQTSTDTQYF | TGTGCCAGCAACCCAGGGGGTCCCTTAATACAAACTAGCACAGATACGCAGTATTTT
TRBJ1-5 | . | 13 | . | TRBV7-2 | CASSPQADQPQHF | TGTGCCAGCAGCCCTCAGGCAGATCAGCCCCAGCATTTT
TRBJ1-2 | . | 18 | . | TRBV4-2 | CASSQGLWVAGARYGYTF | TGTGCCAGCAGCCAAGGTCTCTGGGTCGCAGGGGCCCGCTATGGCTACACCTTC
TRBJ1-1 | . | 13 | . | TRBV5-1 | CASSLDPLTEAFF | TGCGCCAGCAGCTTGGATCCGTTAACTGAAGCTTTCTTT
TRBJ1-5 | once | 14 | . | TRBV2 | CASSEGQSNQPQHF | TGTGCCAGCAGTGAAGGCCAGAGCAATCAGCCCCAGCATTTT
TRBJ2-6 | . | 16 | . | TRBV27 | CASRLLQGSGANVLTF | TGTGCCAGCAGGCTCCTTCAGGGTTCCGGGGCCAACGTCCTGACTTTC
TRBJ2-1 | . | 16 | TRBD1 | TRBV7-9 | CASSLGQGYSLDEQFF | TGTGCCAGCAGCTTGGGACAGGGATATAGCTTAGATGAGCAGTTCTTC
TRBJ2-3 | . | 15 | TRBD2 | TRBV19 | CASSMTSGDTDTQYF | TGTGCCAGTAGTATGACTAGCGGGGACACAGATACGCAGTATTTT
TRBJ2-1 | few | 15 | TRBD1 | TRBV9 | CASSVATGQGNEQFF | TGTGCCAGCAGCGTAGCTACGGGACAGGGCAATGAGCAGTTCTTC
TRBJ2-2 | . | 16 | . | TRBV6-6 | CASSYFQGPNTGELFF | TGTGCCAGCAGTTACTTTCAGGGGCCTAACACCGGGGAGCTGTTTTTT
TRBJ1-1 | . | 16 | TRBD1 | TRBV5-1 | CASSSLFRGMNTEAFF | TGCGCCAGCAGCTCATTATTCAGGGGGATGAACACTGAAGCTTTCTTT
TRBJ2-5 | . | 13 | . | TRBV29-1 | CSVEKVAQETQYF | TGCAGCGTTGAAAAGGTAGCCCAAGAGACCCAGTACTTC
TRBJ1-3 | . | 14 | . | TRBV9 | CASSVGPTENTIYF | TGTGCCAGCAGCGTAGGTCCAACAGAAAACACCATATATTTT
TRBJ1-1 | . | 15 | . | TRBV21-1 | CASSKRRSMNTEAFF | TGTGCCAGCAGCAAGAGAAGGAGTATGAACACTGAAGCTTTCTTT
TRBJ2-3 | few | 13 | TRBD1 | TRBV10-3 | CATGQGWADTQYF | TGTGCCACCGGACAGGGGTGGGCAGATACGCAGTATTTT
TRBJ2-1 | once | 12 | . | TRBV12-5 | CASGFWEQEQFF | TGTGCTAGTGGTTTTTGGGAGCAAGAGCAGTTCTTC
TRBJ1-1 | . | 15 | . | TRBV4-3 | CASSQDKWGDTEAFF | TGCGCCAGCAGCCAAGATAAGTGGGGGGACACTGAAGCTTTCTTT
TRBJ2-2 | few | 15 | TRBD2 | TRBV29-1 | CSVEGTSTNTGELFF | TGCAGCGTTGAAGGGACTAGCACAAACACCGGGGAGCTGTTTTTT
TRBJ1-1 | once | 14 | TRBD1 | TRBV27 | CASSFIPGTAEAFF | TGTGCCAGCAGTTTTATTCCAGGGACAGCAGAAGCTTTCTTT
TRBJ1-3 | . | 19 | TRBD1 | TRBV7-8 | CASSPTGGSSLQSGNTIYF | TGTGCCAGCAGCCCTACAGGGGGGTCCTCCCTCCAGTCTGGAAACACCATATATTTT
TRBJ2-7 | . | 14 | TRBD1 | TRBV27 | CASRPGTGGYEQYF | TGTGCCAGCAGGCCCGGGACAGGGGGCTACGAGCAGTACTTC
TRBJ1-4 | . | 14 | . | TRBV29-1 | CSGARSREREKLFF | TGCAGCGGGGCTCGAAGTAGGGAGAGGGAAAAACTGTTTTTT